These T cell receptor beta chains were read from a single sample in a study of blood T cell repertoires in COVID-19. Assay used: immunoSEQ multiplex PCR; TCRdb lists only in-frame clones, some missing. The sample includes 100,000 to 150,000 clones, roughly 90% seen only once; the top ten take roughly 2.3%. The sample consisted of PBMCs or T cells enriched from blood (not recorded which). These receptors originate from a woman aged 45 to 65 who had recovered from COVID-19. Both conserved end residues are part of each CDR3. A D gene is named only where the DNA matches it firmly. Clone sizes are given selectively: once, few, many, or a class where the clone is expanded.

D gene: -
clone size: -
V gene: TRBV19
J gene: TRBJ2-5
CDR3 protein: CASSSRGRRQHREETQYF
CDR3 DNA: TGTGCCAGTAGTAGCCGGGGAAGAAGGCAACACAGGGAGGAGACCCAGTACTTC

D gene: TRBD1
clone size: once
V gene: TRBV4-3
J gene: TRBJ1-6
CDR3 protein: CASSLDRGRSPLHF
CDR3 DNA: TGCGCCAGCAGCCTGGACAGGGGAAGGTCACCCCTCCACTTT

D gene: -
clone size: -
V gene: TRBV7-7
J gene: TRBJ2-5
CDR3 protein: CASSLGGARTQETQYF
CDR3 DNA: TGTGCTAGCAGTCTAGGGGGGGCGCGAACGCAAGAGACCCAGTACTTC

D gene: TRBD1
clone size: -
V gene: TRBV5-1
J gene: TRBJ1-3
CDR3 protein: CASSADRGPGNTIYF
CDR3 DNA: TGCGCCAGCAGCGCGGACAGGGGGCCTGGAAACACCATATATTTT

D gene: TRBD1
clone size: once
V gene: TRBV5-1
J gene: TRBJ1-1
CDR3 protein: CASSGKPTGVNTEAFF
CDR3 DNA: TGCGCCAGCAGCGGGAAACCCACAGGGGTGAACACTGAAGCTTTCTTT

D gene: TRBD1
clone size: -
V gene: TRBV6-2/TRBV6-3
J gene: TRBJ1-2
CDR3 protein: CASSFEGGALDYGYTF
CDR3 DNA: TGTGCCAGCAGTTTCGAAGGGGGCGCGTTAGACTATGGCTACACCTTC

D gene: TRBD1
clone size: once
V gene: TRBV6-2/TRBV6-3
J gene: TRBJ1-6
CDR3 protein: CASSSEMGQINSPLHF
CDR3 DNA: TGTGCCAGCAGCAGCGAAATGGGACAGATAAATTCACCCCTCCACTTT

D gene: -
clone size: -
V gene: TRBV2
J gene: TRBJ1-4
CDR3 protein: CASRTDGGWLGEKLFF
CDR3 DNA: TGTGCCAGCAGGACGGACGGGGGATGGTTGGGAGAAAAACTGTTTTTT

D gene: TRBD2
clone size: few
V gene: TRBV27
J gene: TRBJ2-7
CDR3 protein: CASSPRGGRPYEQYF
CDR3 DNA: TGTGCCAGCAGCCCGCGGGGGGGGCGACCCTACGAGCAGTACTTC

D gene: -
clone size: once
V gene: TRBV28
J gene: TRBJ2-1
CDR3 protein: CASYTRQSSYNEQFF
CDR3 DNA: TGTGCCAGCTACACCAGACAGAGCTCCTACAATGAGCAGTTCTTC

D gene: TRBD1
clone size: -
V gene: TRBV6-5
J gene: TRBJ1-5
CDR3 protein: CASRRQGSNQPQHF
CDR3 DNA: TGTGCCAGCAGGCGACAGGGGAGCAATCAGCCCCAGCATTTT

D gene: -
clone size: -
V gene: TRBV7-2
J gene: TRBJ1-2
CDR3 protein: CASSLDSPRHYGYTF
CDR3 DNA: TGTGCCAGCAGCTTAGACTCCCCTAGGCACTATGGCTACACCTTC

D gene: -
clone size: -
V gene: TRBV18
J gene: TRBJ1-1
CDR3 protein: CASCMTVNTEAFF
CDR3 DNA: TGTGCCAGCTGCATGACAGTGAACACTGAAGCTTTCTTT